This T cell receptor beta chain emerged from a study of blood T cell repertoires in COVID-19. Across the whole study: The United States, Italy and Spain supplied acute and convalescent COVID-19 samples.

Participant ages covered about 18 to 100 years across about two dozen US areas. Cohort assignment relied on participant-reported clinical history. Repertoires were generated with immunoSEQ multiplex PCR, while TCRdb's copy carries only in-frame clones and drops some. The sample lists fewer than 350,000 clones, around 93% occurring once. V lost 4 bases and J lost 4; bases outside the gene matches: 6. This CDR3 region has 16 residues. Germline V gives CDR1 LNHDA, CDR2 SQIVND (reference sequence). Sequenced input: PBMCs or T cells enriched from blood (not recorded which). This clonotype was sampled from a man aged 35-49 years who had been exposed to COVID-19. This chain connects TRBV19 to TRBJ2-1, with 11 bases identical to TRBD2. The CDR3: CASSNSLAGAYNEQFF. The CDR3 DNA follows: TGTGCCAGTAGTAACTCACTAGCGGGAGCTTACAATGAGCAGTTCTTC.